The rows below give T cell receptor beta chains drawn from one sample of a study of T-cell memory formation after mild COVID-19. TCRdb used MiXCR to reprocess the 5' RACE reads, holding one entry per CDR3 protein. The sample carries some 110,000 distinct CDR3 sequences, over 15% recorded once. Sequencing was done on a sample of PBMCs or a T cell subset sorted from them (not recorded which). Receptors originate from an adult woman who had mild COVID-19 (a few samples of this study predate the infection). Cell type and time point are not known. CDR3s include the opening cysteine and the closing phenylalanine or tryptophan. A D gene is named only where the DNA matches it firmly. The size of a clone is reported for some rows only, either as once, few or many, or as a class for expanded clones.

J,D,V,size,DNA,CDR3
TRBJ2-2,NA,TRBV5-1,NA,TGCGCCAGCAGCTTGGACAGGGCCACCGGGGAGCTGTTTTTT,CASSLDRATGELFF
TRBJ2-5,TRBD2,TRBV6-2/TRBV6-3,NA,TGTGCCAGCAGTCACGGACTAGCGGGAGGGTTGGAGACCCAGTACTTC,CASSHGLAGGLETQYF
TRBJ1-1,TRBD1,TRBV27,NA,TGTGCCAGCAGGCGACAGGGGCCGAACACTGAAGCTTTCTTT,CASRRQGPNTEAFF
TRBJ1-5,TRBD1,TRBV30,NA,TGTGCCTGGCACCCAGGGGGTCTTCAGCCCCAGCATTTT,CAWHPGGLQPQHF
TRBJ1-1,TRBD1,TRBV5-1,NA,TGCGCCAGCAGCTTACCCGGGACAGGGAACACTGAAGCTTTCTTT,CASSLPGTGNTEAFF
TRBJ2-7,NA,TRBV4-2,few,TGTGCCAGCAGCCAAGACTTGGTCTCCTACGAGCAGTACTTC,CASSQDLVSYEQYF
TRBJ2-1,NA,TRBV6-5,few,TGTGCCAGCAGTTATATCGCGGCAGGGGCATCCTACAATGAGCAGTTCTTC,CASSYIAAGASYNEQFF
TRBJ2-1,TRBD2,TRBV4-1,NA,TGCGCCAGCAGCCAAGATGGCGGGGGGCCGTGGCTGTACAATGAGCAGTTCTTC,CASSQDGGGPWLYNEQFF
TRBJ1-4,TRBD1,TRBV27,NA,TGTGCCAGCAGTTACGCTCCAGGGGGGCTTAATGAAAAACTGTTTTTT,CASSYAPGGLNEKLFF
TRBJ2-3,TRBD2,TRBV25-1,NA,TGTGCCAGCAGTTTAGCGGGAGGTGGGCCAGATACGCAGTATTTT,CASSLAGGGPDTQYF
TRBJ2-4,TRBD1,TRBV25-1,NA,TGTGCCAGCGGAGCTCCCGGACAGGGGATTCAGTACTTC,CASGAPGQGIQYF
TRBJ1-1,TRBD1,TRBV14,few,TGTGCCAGCAGCCAGAGGACAGGGGTTTATGAAGCTTTCTTT,CASSQRTGVYEAFF
TRBJ1-2,NA,TRBV5-6,NA,TGTGCCAGCAGCTTCAGTGGGGCAGAAAGCTACACCTTC,CASSFSGAESYTF
TRBJ2-5,NA,TRBV7-9,few,TGTGCCAGCAGCTTACAAAGCGCACAAGAGACCCAGTACTTC,CASSLQSAQETQYF
TRBJ2-1,TRBD2,TRBV4-2,NA,TGTGCCAGCAGCCCCCGGGGGGACCCCTACAATGAGCAGTTCTTC,CASSPRGDPYNEQFF
TRBJ2-1,TRBD2,TRBV5-1,NA,TGCGCCAGCAGCGTCCCTAGCGGGGGGGCCAATGAGCAGTTCTTC,CASSVPSGGANEQFF
TRBJ1-1,NA,TRBV27,NA,TGTGCCAGCAAGGTAACTGGGAACACTGAAGCTTTCTTT,CASKVTGNTEAFF
TRBJ2-3,NA,TRBV27,many,TGTGCCAGCAGTTGGGACGGCCGCACAGATACGCAGTATTTT,CASSWDGRTDTQYF
TRBJ2-5,NA,TRBV4-3,few,TGCGCCAGCAGCCACTCTGTGGGGGATTTAGGCCAAGAGACCCAGTACTTC,CASSHSVGDLGQETQYF
TRBJ1-4,NA,TRBV15,NA,TGTGCCACCAGCAGAGGGGGGCTTAATGAAAAACTGTTTTTT,CATSRGGLNEKLFF
TRBJ1-1,NA,TRBV27,once,TGTGCCAGCAGTTTCGGACAATCGAACACTGAAGCTTTCTTT,CASSFGQSNTEAFF
TRBJ2-1,NA,TRBV5-1,NA,TGCGCCAGCAGCTCCGGGACCTTCCTGAATGAGCAGTTCTTC,CASSSGTFLNEQFF
TRBJ2-1,TRBD2,TRBV30,few,TGTGCCACTACTGCACTAGCGGGACATGAGCAGTTCTTC,CATTALAGHEQFF
TRBJ2-1,NA,TRBV5-6,NA,TGTGCCAGCAGCTTGGGACGGTCCAATGAGCAGTTCTTC,CASSLGRSNEQFF
TRBJ2-7,NA,TRBV12-3/TRBV12-4,NA,TGTGCCAGCAGTTACACAGGCTACGAGCAGTACTTC,CASSYTGYEQYF
TRBJ1-4,NA,TRBV5-1,NA,TGCGCCAGCAGCTCGACAGAGGGCGGGCTTAATGAAAAACTGTTTTTT,CASSSTEGGLNEKLFF
TRBJ2-7,TRBD1,TRBV29-1,NA,TGCAGCGTTGAAGAAGCGTGGGACAGGGGTTCCTACGAGCAGTACTTC,CSVEEAWDRGSYEQYF
TRBJ1-1,NA,TRBV7-9,once,TGTGCCAGCAGCTTAGGAACCGGGAGCGGCACTGAAGCTTTCTTT,CASSLGTGSGTEAFF
TRBJ2-3,NA,TRBV20-1,NA,TGCAGTGCTAAAGGGGCCGCGACAGATACGCAGTATTTT,CSAKGAATDTQYF
TRBJ2-3,TRBD2,TRBV11-2,NA,TGTGCCAGCAGCTCCTTGCTCTTAGCGGGATCAGATACGCAGTATTTT,CASSSLLLAGSDTQYF
TRBJ2-7,NA,TRBV5-6,NA,TGTGCCAGCAGCGGCGGACTATTACTAGTCTACGAGCAGTACTTC,CASSGGLLLVYEQYF
TRBJ1-1,NA,TRBV11-2,once,TGTGCCAGCAGCGTATTCCAAGAATCAGGTTGGAGCACTGAAGCTTTCTTT,CASSVFQESGWSTEAFF
TRBJ1-1,TRBD1,TRBV5-1,few,TGCGCCAGCAGCCCGGGACAGGGGATGACTGAAGCTTTCTTT,CASSPGQGMTEAFF
TRBJ2-7,NA,TRBV7-9,few,TGTGCCAGCAGCCCCCCGCTAGCTTACGAGCAGTACTTC,CASSPPLAYEQYF
TRBJ2-7,NA,TRBV7-9,NA,TGTGCCAGCAGACGCGAAGACGAGCAGTACTTC,CASRREDEQYF
TRBJ2-1,NA,TRBV29-1,few,TGCAGCGTACCGACTGCAAGTGGTGAGCAGTTCTTC,CSVPTASGEQFF
TRBJ2-1,NA,TRBV5-6,few,TGTGCCAGCAGCTTGGACGAGACACAGTTCTTC,CASSLDETQFF
TRBJ1-4,TRBD1,TRBV12-3/TRBV12-4,few,TGTGCCAGCAGTGACAGGGCAACTAATGAAAAACTGTTTTTT,CASSDRATNEKLFF
TRBJ2-3,TRBD2,TRBV7-9,NA,TGTGCCGGCAGCTTAGGCCTAGCGGGCATCACAGATACGCAGTATTTT,CAGSLGLAGITDTQYF
TRBJ1-1,TRBD1,TRBV12-3/TRBV12-4,many,TGTGCCAGCAGGGAGACGGGACAGACCGACACTGAAGCTTTCTTT,CASRETGQTDTEAFF